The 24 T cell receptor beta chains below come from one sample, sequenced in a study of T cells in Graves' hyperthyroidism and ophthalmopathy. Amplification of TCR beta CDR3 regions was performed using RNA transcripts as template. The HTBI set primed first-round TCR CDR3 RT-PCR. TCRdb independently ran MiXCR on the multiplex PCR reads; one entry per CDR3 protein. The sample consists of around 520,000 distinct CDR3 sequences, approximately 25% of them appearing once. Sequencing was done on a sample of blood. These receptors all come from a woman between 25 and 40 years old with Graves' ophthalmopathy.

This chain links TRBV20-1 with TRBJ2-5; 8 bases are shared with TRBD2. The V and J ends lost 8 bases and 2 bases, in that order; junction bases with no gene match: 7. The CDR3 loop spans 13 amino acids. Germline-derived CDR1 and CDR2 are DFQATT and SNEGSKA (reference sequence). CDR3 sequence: CSILSGDQETQYF. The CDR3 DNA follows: TGCAGTATACTTAGCGGGGATCAAGAGACCCAGTACTTC.

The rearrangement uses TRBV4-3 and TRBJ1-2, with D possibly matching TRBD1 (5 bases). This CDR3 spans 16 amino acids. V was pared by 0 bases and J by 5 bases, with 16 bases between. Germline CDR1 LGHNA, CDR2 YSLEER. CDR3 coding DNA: TGCGCCAGCAGCCAAGATTTGGCCAGGGAGGCTTATGGCTACACCTTC. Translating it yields CASSQDLAREAYGYTF.

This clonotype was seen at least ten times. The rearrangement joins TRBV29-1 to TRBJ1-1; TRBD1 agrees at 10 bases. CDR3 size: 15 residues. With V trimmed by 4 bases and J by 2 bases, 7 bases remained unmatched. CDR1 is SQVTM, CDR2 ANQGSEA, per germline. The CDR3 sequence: CSVGGTGAGNTEAFF. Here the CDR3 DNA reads TGCAGCGTTGGCGGGACAGGGGCCGGCAACACTGAAGCTTTCTTT.

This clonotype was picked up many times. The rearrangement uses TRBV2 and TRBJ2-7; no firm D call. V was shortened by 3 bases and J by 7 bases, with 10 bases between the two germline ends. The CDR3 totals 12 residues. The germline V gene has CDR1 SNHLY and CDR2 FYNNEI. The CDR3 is CASSDFGGEQYF. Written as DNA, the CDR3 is TGTGCCAGCAGTGACTTCGGCGGTGAGCAGTACTTC.

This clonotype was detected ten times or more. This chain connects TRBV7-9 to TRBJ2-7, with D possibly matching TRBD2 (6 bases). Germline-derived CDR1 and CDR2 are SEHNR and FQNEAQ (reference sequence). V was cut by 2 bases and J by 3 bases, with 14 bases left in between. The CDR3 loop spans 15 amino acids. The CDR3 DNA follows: TGTGCCAGCAGCTTAACAGCGGGCGGAATCTACGAGCAGTACTTC. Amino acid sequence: CASSLTAGGIYEQYF.

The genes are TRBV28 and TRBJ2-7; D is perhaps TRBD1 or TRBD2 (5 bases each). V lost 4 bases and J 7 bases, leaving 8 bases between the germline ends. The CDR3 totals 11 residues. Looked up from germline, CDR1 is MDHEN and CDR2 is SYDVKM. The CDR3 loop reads CASSWGWEQYF. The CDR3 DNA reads TGTGCCAGCAGTTGGGGGTGGGAGCAGTACTTC.

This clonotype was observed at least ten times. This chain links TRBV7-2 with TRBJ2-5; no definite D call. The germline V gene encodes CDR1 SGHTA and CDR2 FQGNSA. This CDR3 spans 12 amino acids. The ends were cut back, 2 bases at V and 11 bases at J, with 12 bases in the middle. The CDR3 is CASSLRHLRQYF. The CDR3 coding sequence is TGTGCCAGCAGCTTACGCCATTTACGTCAGTACTTC.

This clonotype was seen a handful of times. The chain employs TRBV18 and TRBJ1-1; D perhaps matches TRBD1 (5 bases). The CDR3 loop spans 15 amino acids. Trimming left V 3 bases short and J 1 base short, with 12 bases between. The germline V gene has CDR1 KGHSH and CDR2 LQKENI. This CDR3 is CASSPLGGKNTEAFF. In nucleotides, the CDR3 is TGTGCCAGCTCACCCCTCGGGGGAAAGAACACTGAAGCTTTCTTT.

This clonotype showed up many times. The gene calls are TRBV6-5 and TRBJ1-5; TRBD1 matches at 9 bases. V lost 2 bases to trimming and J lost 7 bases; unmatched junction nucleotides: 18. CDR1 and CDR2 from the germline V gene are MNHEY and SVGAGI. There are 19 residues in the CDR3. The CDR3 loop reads CASSYRGDREKGGKQPQHF. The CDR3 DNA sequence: TGTGCCAGCAGTTACCGTGGGGACAGGGAGAAGGGTGGTAAGCAGCCCCAGCATTTT.

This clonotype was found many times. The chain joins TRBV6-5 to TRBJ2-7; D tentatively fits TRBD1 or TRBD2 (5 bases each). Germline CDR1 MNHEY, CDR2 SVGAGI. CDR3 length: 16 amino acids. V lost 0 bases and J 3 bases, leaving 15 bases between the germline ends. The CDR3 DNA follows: TGTGCCAGCAGTTACTCGAGGGGCGAAACCTTCTACGAGCAGTACTTC. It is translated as CASSYSRGETFYEQYF.

CDR3 sequence reads: CASSEGRGEAFF. The CDR3 nucleotides are TGCGCCAGCAGTGAGGGACGGGGTGAAGCTTTCTTT. The rearrangement uses TRBV10-1 and TRBJ1-1, with unresolved D. Germline assignment: CDR1 WNHNN and CDR2 SYGVQD (reference sequence). CDR3 size: 12 residues. Trimming shortened V by 2 bases and J by 7 bases, and 8 bases separated the two germline ends.

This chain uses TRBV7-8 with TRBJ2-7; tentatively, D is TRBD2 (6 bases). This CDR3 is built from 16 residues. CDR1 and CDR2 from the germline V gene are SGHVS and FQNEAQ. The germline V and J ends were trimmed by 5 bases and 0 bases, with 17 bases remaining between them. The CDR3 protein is CASSLLGGAPSYEQYF. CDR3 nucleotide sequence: TGTGCCAGCAGCCTCCTGGGCGGGGCCCCCTCCTACGAGCAGTACTTC.

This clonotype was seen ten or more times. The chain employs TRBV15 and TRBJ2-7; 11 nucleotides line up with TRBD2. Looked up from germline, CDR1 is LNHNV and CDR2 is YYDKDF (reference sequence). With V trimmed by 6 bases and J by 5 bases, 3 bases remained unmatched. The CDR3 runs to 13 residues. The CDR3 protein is CATRASGRNEQYF. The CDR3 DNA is TGTGCCACCAGGGCTAGCGGGAGGAACGAGCAGTACTTC. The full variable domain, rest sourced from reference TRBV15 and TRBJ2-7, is DAMVIQNPRYQVTQFGKPVTLSCSQTLNHNVMYWYQQKSSQAPKLLFHYYDKDFNNEADTPDNFQSRRPNTSFCFLDIRSPGLGDTAMYLCATRASGRNEQYFGPGTRLTVT.

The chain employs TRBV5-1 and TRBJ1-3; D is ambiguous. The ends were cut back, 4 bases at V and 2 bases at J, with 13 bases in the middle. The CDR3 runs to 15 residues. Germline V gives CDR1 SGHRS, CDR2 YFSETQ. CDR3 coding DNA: TGCGCCAGCAGCCTAATCCCAGAACCTGGAAACACCATATATTTT. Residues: CASSLIPEPGNTIYF.

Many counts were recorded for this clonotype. Written as DNA, the CDR3 is TGTGCCAGCAGCTTAGAGGGGGGGACCCAGTACTTC. This codes for CASSLEGGTQYF. The gene calls are TRBV27 and TRBJ2-5; either TRBD1 or TRBD2 may supply D (6 bases each). This CDR3 comprises 12 residues. Trimming removed 6 bases at V and 7 bases at J, with 12 bases between. Germline V gene data show CDR1 as MNHEY and CDR2 as SMNVEV (reference sequence).

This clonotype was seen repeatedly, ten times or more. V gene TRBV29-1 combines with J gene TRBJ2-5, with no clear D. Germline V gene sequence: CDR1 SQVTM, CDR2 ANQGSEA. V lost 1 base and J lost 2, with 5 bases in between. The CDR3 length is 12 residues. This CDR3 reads CSVEALQETQYF. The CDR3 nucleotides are TGCAGCGTTGAAGCACTACAAGAGACCCAGTACTTC.

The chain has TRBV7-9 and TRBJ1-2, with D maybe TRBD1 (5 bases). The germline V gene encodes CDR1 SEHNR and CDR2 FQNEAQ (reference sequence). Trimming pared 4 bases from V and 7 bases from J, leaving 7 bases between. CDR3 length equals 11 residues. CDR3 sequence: CASSSDSGYTF. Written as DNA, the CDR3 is TGTGCCAGCAGCTCCGACAGTGGCTACACCTTC.

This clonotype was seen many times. In DNA form, the CDR3 reads TGCGCCAGCAGCTCCGACAGGCGGTACACAGATACGCAGTATTTT. Translated, it gives CASSSDRRYTDTQYF. The V call is TRBV5-1, the J call TRBJ2-3, with D perhaps TRBD1 (6 bases). V lost 3 bases to trimming and J lost 2 bases, with 13 bases between them. CDR3 length equals 15 residues. CDR1 is SGHRS and CDR2 is YFSETQ in the germline V gene.

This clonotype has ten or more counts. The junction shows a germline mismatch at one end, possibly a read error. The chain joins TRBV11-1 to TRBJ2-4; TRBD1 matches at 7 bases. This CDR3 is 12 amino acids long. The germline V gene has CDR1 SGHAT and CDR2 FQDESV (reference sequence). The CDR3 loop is CASSPDRNIKYF. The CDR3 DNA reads TGTGCCAGCAGCCCGGACAGGAACATTAAGTACTTC.

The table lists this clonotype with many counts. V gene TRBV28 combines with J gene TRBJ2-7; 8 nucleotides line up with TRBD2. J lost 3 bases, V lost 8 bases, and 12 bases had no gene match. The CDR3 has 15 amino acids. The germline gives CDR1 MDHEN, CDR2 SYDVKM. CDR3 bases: TGTGCCAGCCGTTATAAGCGGGGGCCCTTCTACGAGCAGTACTTC. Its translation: CASRYKRGPFYEQYF.

CDR3 in amino acids: CASGPGEKLFF. The DNA of the CDR3 is TGTGCCAGCGGACCGGGAGAAAAACTGTTTTTT. This chain joins TRBV2 and TRBJ1-4; D remains unclear. CDR3 size: 11 residues. Per the germline V gene, CDR1 is SNHLY and CDR2 is FYNNEI. V dropped 8 bases and J dropped 8 bases, with 9 bases sitting between them.

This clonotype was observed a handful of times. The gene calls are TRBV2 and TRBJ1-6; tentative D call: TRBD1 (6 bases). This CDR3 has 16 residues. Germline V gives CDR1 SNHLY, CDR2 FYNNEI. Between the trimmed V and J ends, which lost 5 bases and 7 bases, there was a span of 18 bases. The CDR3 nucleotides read TGTGCCAGCAGTCGAGCCCGGACAGTGGGGAATTCACCCCTCCACTTT. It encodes CASSRARTVGNSPLHF. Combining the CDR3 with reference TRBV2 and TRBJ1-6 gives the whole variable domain EPEVTQTPSHQVTQMGQEVILRCVPISNHLYFYWYRQILGQKVEFLVSFYNNEISEKSEIFDDQFSVERPDGSNFTLKIRSTKLEDSAMYFCASSRARTVGNSPLHFGNGTRLTVT.

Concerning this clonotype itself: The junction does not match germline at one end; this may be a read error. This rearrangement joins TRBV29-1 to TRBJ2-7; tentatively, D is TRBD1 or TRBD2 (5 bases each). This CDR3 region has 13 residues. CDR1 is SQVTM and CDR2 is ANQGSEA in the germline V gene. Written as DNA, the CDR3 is TGCAGCGCCCGGGACCTGAGCTCCTACGAGCTGTACTTC. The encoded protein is CSARDLSSYELYF.

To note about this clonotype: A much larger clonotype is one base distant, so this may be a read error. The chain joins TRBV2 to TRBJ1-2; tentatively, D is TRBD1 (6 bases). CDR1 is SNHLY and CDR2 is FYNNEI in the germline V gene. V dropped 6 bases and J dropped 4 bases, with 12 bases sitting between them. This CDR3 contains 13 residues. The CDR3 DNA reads TGTGCCAGCAGGGAACAGGGAACCTATGGCTACACCTTC. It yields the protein CASREQGTYGYTF.